The 9 T cell receptor beta chains given below trace back to one sample, sequenced in a study of vaccination effects on CD4 cells after COVID-19. Using viral peptide pools, the ViraFEST assay grew out antigen-specific CD4+ T cells prior to sequencing. When around 10 days of culture had elapsed, CD4+ T cells were isolated. These TCRs' antigens remain unknown. Sequencing was performed with immunoSEQ multiplex PCR; in TCRdb, only in-frame clones are kept and a portion is missing. The data contain around 83,000 clones, 60% to 80% of them singletons. The specimen comprised CD4+ T cells from PBMCs cultured with HCoV-229E spike peptides, sampled before COVID-19 vaccination. These receptors came from a human donor who received a COVID-19 vaccine.

The V and J genes are TRBV19 and TRBJ1-5, with D possibly matching TRBD1 (5 bases). Germline lookup yields CDR1 LNHDA and CDR2 SQIVND (reference sequence). The CDR3 is 16 residues long. V was pared by 3 bases and J by 2 bases, with 14 bases between. CDR3 region: CASSITPGPGNQPQHF. The CDR3 nucleotides read TGTGCCAGTAGTATCACCCCAGGGCCGGGCAATCAGCCCCAGCATTTT. The whole variable domain, filled in from reference TRBV19 and TRBJ1-5, reads DGGITQSPKYLFRKEGQNVTLSCEQNLNHDAMYWYRQDPGQGLRLIYYSQIVNDFQKGDIAEGYSVSREKKESFPLTVTSAQKNPTAFYLCASSITPGPGNQPQHFGDGTRLSIL.

The V call is TRBV3-1 (or the pseudogene TRBV3-2), the J call TRBJ1-4; D is uncertain. Looked up from germline, CDR1 is LGHDT and CDR2 is YNNKEL (reference sequence). V was pared by 2 bases and J by 8 bases, with 9 bases between. The CDR3 has 13 amino acids. The CDR3: CASSQLNIEKLFF. The CDR3 nucleotides are TGTGCCAGCAGCCAACTTAATATAGAAAAACTGTTTTTT.

The chain has TRBV28 and TRBJ2-5; 7 bases are a match to TRBD2. CDR1 is MDHEN, CDR2 SYDVKM, per germline. This CDR3 is built from 14 residues. V trimming: 6 bases; J trimming: 4 bases; junction bases outside the gene matches: 8. The CDR3 loop is CASRSMGGVETQYF. The DNA of the CDR3 is TGTGCCAGCAGATCCATGGGGGGGGTAGAGACCCAGTACTTC.

The chain has TRBV7-3 and TRBJ2-1, with TRBD2 matching over 9 bases. Germline CDR1 reads SGHTA; CDR2 reads FQGTGA. The length of the CDR3 is 14 residues. After removal of 1 base from V and 9 bases from J, the junction contained 4 bases not matched to a gene. Here the CDR3 reads CASSLSGGVGEQFF. DNA for the CDR3: TGTGCCAGCAGCTTAAGCGGGGGGGTGGGTGAGCAGTTCTTC.

The chain couples TRBV7-2 to TRBJ1-3; 8 nucleotides line up with TRBD1. V gave up 1 base and J gave up 11 bases; unmatched junction bases: 10. Germline loops: CDR1 SGHTA, CDR2 FQGNSA. This CDR3 comprises 15 residues. The CDR3 nucleotides read TGTGCCAGCAGCTTAGTCGTAGGACAGGGTCTAGCCATATATTTT. This gives the protein CASSLVVGQGLAIYF.

This chain uses TRBV18 with TRBJ1-1; no clear D gene. Looked up from germline, CDR1 is KGHSH and CDR2 is LQKENI. The CDR3 extends over 13 amino acids. Trimming left V 4 bases short and J 1 base short, with 7 bases between. CDR3 bases: TGTGCCAGCTCACGAGACGGGAACACTGAAGCTTTCTTT. It is translated as CASSRDGNTEAFF.

On this clone: Additional DNA sequences in this sample encode the identical CDR3. The chain uses TRBV5-1 and TRBJ2-3; D gene unclear. Germline V gene sequence: CDR1 SGHRS, CDR2 YFSETQ. The CDR3 spans 14 residues. V lost 0 bases and J 1 base, leaving 6 bases between the germline ends. CDR3 in DNA: TGCGCCAGCAGCTTGGGACGGGGCACAGATACGCAGTATTTT. Its translation is CASSLGRGTDTQYF. Together with reference TRBV5-1 and TRBJ2-3, the CDR3 gives the full variable domain: KAGVTQTPRYLIKTRGQQVTLSCSPISGHRSVSWYQQTPGQGLQFLFEYFSETQRNKGNFPGRFSGRQFSNSRSEMNVSTLELGDSALYLCASSLGRGTDTQYFGPGTRLTVL.

The V call is TRBV2, the J call TRBJ1-6; a weak D match, TRBD1 (6 bases). Germline-derived CDR1 and CDR2 are SNHLY and FYNNEI. This CDR3 contains 14 residues. V lost 6 bases, J lost 8 bases, and 14 bases lay in between. In DNA, the CDR3 is TGTGCCAGCAGCGGGACACCCCGAGATTCACCCCTCCACTTT. This codes for CASSGTPRDSPLHF.

This chain connects TRBV10-3 to TRBJ2-1; D gene ambiguous. V gave up 5 bases and J gave up 3 bases, with 2 bases separating them. From germline, CDR1 is ENHRY and CDR2 SYGVKD. CDR3 length: 11 amino acids. This CDR3 reads CAISYYNEQFF. The CDR3 DNA follows: TGTGCCATCAGTTACTACAATGAGCAGTTCTTC.